Included here is one T cell receptor (beta chain) sequence, with context. Its target is unknown. This entry is derived from a study of cytomegalovirus exposure and HLA in healthy donors. With 60 Vbeta and 13 Jbeta primers, the PCR was carried out. Measured with immunoSEQ multiplex PCR; TCRdb has only the in-frame clones, and not every one. The top ten clones hold about 1.3% of a sample with roughly 150,000 clones, roughly 79% of them seen once. The V gene end was trimmed by 2 bases and the J gene end by 4 bases; junction bases not matched to a gene: 12. This CDR3 has 18 residues. Per the germline V gene, CDR1 is WNHNN and CDR2 is SYGVQD (reference sequence). Study results and limitations: There were under 200 TCR beta chains listed as cytomegalovirus-associated. A link between a missense DCLRE1C variant and TCR beta V- and J-gene trimming emerged from a later analysis. Later analysis revealed greater clonal expansion in HLA-associated TCR beta chains than in equally common others. Rarity marked most TCR sequences, yet some public TCRs occurred in many donors.

What was sequenced was PBMCs. This chain connects TRBV10-1 to TRBJ2-1; 9 nucleotides match TRBD2. The sequence was collected from a man between 25 and 39 years old in good health and CMV-seronegative. As DNA, the CDR3 is TGCGCCAGCAGTGAGGACCCCGGGACTAGCAATCTATACAATGAGCAGTTCTTC. The encoded protein is CASSEDPGTSNLYNEQFF.